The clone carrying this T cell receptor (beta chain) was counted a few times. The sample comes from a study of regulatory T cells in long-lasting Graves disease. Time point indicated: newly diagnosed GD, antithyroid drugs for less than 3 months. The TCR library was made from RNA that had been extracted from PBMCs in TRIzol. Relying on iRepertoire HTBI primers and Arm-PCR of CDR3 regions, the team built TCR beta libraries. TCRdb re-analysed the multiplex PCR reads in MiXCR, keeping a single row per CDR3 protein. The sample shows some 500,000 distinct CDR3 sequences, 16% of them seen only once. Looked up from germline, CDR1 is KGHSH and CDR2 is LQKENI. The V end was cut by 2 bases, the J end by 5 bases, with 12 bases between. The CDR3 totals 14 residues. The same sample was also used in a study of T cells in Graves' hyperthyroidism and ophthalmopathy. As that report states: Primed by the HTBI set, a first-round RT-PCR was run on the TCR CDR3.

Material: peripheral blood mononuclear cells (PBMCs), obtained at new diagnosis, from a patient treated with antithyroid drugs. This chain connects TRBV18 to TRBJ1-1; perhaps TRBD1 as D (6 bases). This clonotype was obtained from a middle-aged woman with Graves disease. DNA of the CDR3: TGTGCCAGCTCACCATCCGGGGGCCCTACTGAAGCTTTCTTT. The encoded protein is CASSPSGGPTEAFF.